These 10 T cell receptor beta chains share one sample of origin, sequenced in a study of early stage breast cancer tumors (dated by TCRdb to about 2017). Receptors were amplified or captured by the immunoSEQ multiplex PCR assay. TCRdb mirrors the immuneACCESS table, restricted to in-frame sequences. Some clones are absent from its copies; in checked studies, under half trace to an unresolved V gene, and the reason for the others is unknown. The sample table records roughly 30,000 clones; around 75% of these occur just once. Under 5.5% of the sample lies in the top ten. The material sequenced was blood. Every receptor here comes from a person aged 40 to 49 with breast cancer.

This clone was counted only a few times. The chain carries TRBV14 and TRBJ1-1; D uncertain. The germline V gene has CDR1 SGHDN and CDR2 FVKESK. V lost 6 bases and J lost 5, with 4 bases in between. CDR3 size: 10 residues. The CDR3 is CASRGTEAFF. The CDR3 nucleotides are TGTGCCAGCAGGGGGACTGAAGCTTTCTTT. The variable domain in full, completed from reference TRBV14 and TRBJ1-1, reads EAGVTQFPSHSVIEKGQTVTLRCDPISGHDNLYWYRRVMGKEIKFLLHFVKESKQDESGMPNNRFLAERTGGTYSTLKVQPAELEDSGVYFCASRGTEAFFGQGTRLTVV.

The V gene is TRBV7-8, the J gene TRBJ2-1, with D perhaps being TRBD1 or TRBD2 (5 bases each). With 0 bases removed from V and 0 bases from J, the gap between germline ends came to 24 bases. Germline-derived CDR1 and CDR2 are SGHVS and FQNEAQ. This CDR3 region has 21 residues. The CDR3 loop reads CASSLASGSGLASGSYNEQFF. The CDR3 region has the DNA TGTGCCAGCAGCTTAGCGTCGGGGTCGGGGCTAGCATCGGGCTCCTACAATGAGCAGTTCTTC.

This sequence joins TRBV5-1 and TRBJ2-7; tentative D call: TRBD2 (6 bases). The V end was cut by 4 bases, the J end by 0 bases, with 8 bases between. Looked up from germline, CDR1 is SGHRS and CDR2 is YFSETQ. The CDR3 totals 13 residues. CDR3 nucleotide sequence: TGCGCCAGCAGCGCGGGACCCTCCTACGAGCAGTACTTC. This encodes CASSAGPSYEQYF.

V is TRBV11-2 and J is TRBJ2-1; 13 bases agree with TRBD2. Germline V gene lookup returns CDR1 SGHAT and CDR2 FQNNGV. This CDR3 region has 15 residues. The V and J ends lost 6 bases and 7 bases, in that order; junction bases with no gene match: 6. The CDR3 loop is CASRPLAGGRNEQFF. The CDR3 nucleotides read TGTGCCAGCAGACCACTAGCGGGAGGGCGGAATGAGCAGTTCTTC.

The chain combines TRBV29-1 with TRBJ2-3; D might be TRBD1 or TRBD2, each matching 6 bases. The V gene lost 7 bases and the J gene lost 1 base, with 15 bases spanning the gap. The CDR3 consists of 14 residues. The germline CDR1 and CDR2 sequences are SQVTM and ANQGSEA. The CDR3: CSAQRGAGTDTQYF. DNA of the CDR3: TGCAGCGCTCAGAGGGGGGCAGGCACAGATACGCAGTATTTT.

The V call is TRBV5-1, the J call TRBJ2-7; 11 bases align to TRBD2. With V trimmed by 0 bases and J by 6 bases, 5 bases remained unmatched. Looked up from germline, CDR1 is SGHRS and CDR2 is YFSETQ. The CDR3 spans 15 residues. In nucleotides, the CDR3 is TGCGCCAGCAGCTTGGCAGCTAGCGGGAGGAGCGAGCAGTACTTC. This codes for CASSLAASGRSEQYF.

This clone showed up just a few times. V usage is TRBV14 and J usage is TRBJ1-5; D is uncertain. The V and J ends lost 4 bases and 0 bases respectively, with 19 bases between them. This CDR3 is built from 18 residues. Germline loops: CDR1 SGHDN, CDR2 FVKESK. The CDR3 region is CASSRKRRAAYSNQPQHF. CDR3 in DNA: TGTGCCAGCAGCCGAAAAAGGCGAGCAGCTTATAGCAATCAGCCCCAGCATTTT.

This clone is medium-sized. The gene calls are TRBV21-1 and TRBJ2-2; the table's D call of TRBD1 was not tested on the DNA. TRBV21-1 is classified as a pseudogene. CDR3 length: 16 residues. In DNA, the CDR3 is TGTGCCAGCAGCAAAGGGGGACAGGAGTACACCGGGGAGCTGTTTTTT. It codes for CASSKGGQEYTGELFF.

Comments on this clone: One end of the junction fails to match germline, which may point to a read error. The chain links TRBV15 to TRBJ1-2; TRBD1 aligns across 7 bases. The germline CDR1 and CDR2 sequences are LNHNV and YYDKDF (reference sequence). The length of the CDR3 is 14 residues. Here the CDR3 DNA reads TGTGCCACCAGTAGAGACAGGGAGTCGGATGGCTACACCTTC. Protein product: CATSRDRESDGYTF.

CDR3 DNA: TGTGCCAGCAGCTTAGCCGGGACAGGGGGCGCAGTCTATAATTCACCCCTCCACTTT. Translated, it gives CASSLAGTGGAVYNSPLHF. The chain employs TRBV11-3 and TRBJ1-6; 12 nucleotides match TRBD1. This CDR3 has 19 amino acids. With 1 base clipped from V and 3 bases from J, the junction kept 7 bases outside the gene matches. The V gene's germline CDR1 is SGHNT and CDR2 YENEEA.